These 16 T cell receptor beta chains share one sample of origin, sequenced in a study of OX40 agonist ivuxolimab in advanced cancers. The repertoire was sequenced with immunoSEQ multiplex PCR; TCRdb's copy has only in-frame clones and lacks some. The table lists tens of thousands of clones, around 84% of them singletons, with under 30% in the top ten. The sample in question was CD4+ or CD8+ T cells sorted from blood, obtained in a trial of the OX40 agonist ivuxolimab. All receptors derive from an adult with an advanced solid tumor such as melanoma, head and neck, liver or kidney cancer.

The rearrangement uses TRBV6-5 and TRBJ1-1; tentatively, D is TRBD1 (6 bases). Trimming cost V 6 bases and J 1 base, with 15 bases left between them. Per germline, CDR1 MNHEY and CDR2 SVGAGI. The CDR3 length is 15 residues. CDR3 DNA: TGTGCCAGCAGGCCGTGGGGGGCTAGGAACACTGAAGCTTTCTTT. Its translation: CASRPWGARNTEAFF.

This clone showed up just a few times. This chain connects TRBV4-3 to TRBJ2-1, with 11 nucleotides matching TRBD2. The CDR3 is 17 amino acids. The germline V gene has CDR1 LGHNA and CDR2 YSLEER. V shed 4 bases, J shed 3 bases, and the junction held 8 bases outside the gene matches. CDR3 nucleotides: TGCGCCAGCAGCCGAGTAACTAGCGGGGGAATCTACAATGAGCAGTTCTTC. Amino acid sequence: CASSRVTSGGIYNEQFF.

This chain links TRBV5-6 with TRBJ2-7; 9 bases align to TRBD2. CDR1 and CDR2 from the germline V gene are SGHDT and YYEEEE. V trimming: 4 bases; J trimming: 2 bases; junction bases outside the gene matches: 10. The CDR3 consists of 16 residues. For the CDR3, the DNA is TGTGCCAGCAGCCTACTACTAGCGGGCCTCACCTACGAGCAGTACTTC. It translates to CASSLLLAGLTYEQYF.

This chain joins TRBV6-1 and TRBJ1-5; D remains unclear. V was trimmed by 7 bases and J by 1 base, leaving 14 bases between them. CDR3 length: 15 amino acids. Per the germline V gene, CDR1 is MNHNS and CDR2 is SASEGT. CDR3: CASKMYRESNQPQHF. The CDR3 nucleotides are TGTGCCAGCAAAATGTATAGGGAGAGCAATCAGCCCCAGCATTTT.

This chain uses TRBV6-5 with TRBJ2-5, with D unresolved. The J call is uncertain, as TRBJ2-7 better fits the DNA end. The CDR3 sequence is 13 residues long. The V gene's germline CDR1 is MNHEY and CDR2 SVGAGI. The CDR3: CASREVGHYEQYF. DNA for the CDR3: TGTGCCAGCAGGGAAGTCGGCCACTACGAGCAGTACTTC.

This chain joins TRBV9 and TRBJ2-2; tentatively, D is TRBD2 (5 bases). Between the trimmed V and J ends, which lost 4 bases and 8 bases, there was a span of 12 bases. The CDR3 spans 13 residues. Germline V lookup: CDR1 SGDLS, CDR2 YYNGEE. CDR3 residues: CASSPFRGGELFF. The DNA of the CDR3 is TGTGCCAGCAGCCCCTTTAGAGGGGGGGAGCTGTTTTTT.

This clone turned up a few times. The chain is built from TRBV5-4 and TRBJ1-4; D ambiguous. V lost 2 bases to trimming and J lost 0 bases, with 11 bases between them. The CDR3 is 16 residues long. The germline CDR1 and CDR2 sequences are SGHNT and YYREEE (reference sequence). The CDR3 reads CASSLGSFATNEKLFF. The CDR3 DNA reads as TGTGCCAGCAGCTTAGGAAGCTTTGCAACTAATGAAAAACTGTTTTTT. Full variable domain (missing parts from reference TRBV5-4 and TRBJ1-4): ETGVTQSPTHLIKTRGQQVTLRCSSQSGHNTVSWYQQALGQGPQFIFQYYREEENGRGNFPPRFSGLQFPNYSSELNVNALELDDSALYLCASSLGSFATNEKLFFGSGTQLSVL.

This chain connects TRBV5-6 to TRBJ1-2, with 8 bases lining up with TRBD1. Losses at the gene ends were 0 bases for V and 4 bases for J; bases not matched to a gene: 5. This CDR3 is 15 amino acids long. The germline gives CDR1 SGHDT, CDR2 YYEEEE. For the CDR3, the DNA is TGTGCCAGCAGCTTGGTGACAGGGACAGGCTATGGCTACACCTTC. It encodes CASSLVTGTGYGYTF.

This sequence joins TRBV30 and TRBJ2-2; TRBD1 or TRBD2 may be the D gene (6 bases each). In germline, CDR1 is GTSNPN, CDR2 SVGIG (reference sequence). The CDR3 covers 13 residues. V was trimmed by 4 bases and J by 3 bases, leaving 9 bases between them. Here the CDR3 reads CAWKGGYTGELFF. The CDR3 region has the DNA TGTGCCTGGAAGGGGGGCTACACCGGGGAGCTGTTTTTT.

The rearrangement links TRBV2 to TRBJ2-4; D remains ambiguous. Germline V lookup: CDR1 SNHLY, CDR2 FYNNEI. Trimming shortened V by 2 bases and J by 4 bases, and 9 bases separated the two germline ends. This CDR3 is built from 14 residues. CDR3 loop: CASSEFGGKNIQYF. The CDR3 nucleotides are TGTGCCAGCAGTGAATTTGGCGGAAAAAACATTCAGTACTTC.

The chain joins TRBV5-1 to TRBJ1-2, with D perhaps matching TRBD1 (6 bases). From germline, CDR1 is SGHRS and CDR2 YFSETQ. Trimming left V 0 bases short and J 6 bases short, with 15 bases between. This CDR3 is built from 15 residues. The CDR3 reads CASSLGDNRADGYTF. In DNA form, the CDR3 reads TGCGCCAGCAGCTTGGGGGACAACAGGGCTGATGGCTACACCTTC. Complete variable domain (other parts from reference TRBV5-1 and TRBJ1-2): KAGVTQTPRYLIKTRGQQVTLSCSPISGHRSVSWYQQTPGQGLQFLFEYFSETQRNKGNFPGRFSGRQFSNSRSEMNVSTLELGDSALYLCASSLGDNRADGYTFGSGTRLTVV.

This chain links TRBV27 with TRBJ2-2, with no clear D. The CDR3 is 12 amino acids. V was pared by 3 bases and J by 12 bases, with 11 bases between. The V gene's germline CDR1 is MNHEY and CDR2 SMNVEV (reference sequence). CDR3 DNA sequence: TGTGCCAGCAGTTTTAGTGGTGGGAAGCTGTTTTTT. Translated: CASSFSGGKLFF.

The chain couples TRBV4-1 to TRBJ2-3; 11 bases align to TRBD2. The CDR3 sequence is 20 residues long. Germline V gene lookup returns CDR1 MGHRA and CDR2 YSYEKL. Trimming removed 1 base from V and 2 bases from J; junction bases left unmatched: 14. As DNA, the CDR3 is TGCGCCAGCAGCCAAGCGGTGCCCCCCCTAGCGGGAGGCCCCACAGATACGCAGTATTTT. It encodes CASSQAVPPLAGGPTDTQYF.

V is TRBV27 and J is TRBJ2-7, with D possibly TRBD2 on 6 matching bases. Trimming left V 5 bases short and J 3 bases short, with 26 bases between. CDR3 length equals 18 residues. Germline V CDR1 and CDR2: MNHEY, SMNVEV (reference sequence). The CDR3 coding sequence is TGTGCCAGCAGTCGAGGGCGGGCCGGGAGAGGCCAAAACTACGAGCAGTACTTC. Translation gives CASSRGRAGRGQNYEQYF.

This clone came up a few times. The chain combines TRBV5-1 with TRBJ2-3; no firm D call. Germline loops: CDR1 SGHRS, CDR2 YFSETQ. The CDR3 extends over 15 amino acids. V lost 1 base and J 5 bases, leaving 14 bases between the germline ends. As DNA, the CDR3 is TGCGCCAGCAGCTTGATAGGCAGGCTCATAGATACGCAGTATTTT. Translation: CASSLIGRLIDTQYF.

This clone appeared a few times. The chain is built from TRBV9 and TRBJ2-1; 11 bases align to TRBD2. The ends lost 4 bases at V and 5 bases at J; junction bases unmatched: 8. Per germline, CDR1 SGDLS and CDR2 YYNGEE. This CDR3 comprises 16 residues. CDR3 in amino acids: CASSPLSGLADNEQFF. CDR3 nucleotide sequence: TGTGCCAGCAGCCCCCTCTCGGGACTAGCGGACAATGAGCAGTTCTTC.